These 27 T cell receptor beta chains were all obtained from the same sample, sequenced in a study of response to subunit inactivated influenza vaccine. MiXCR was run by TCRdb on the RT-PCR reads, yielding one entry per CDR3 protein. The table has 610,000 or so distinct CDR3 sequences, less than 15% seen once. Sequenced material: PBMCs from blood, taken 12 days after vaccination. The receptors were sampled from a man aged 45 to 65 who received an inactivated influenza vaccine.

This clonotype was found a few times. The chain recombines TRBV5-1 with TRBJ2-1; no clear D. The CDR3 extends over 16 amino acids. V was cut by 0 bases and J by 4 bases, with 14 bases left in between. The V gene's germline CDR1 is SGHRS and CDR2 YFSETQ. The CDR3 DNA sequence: TGCGCCAGCAGCTTGGTATGGCGGCAGCTTTACAATGAGCAGTTCTTC. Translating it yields CASSLVWRQLYNEQFF.

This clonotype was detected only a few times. Here the CDR3 DNA reads TGCGCCAGCAGCCAAGATCGGCGAGCGGGGGGGCCGGATACGCAGTATTTT. It translates to CASSQDRRAGGPDTQYF. This chain joins TRBV4-1 and TRBJ2-3; 10 positions match TRBD2. V was pared by 0 bases and J by 6 bases, with 9 bases of the junction left unmatched. The CDR3 is 17 residues long. The germline V gene has CDR1 MGHRA and CDR2 YSYEKL.

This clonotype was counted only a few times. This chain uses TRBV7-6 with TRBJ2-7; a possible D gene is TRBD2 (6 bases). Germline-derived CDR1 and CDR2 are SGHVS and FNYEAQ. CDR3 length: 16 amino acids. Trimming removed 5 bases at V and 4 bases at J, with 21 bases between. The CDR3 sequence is CASSPGTQPGDYEQYF. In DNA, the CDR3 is TGTGCCAGCAGCCCGGGGACTCAACCTGGTGATTACGAGCAGTACTTC.

CDR3 nucleotides: TGTGCCAGCAGCAAAGGACGGCGGATCTTGAACACCGGGGAGCTGTTTTTT. Its translation: CASSKGRRILNTGELFF. The genes are TRBV7-2 and TRBJ2-2, with unresolved D. Between the trimmed V and J ends, which lost 5 bases and 1 base, there was a span of 17 bases. Germline V gene lookup returns CDR1 SGHTA and CDR2 FQGNSA. The CDR3 spans 17 residues.

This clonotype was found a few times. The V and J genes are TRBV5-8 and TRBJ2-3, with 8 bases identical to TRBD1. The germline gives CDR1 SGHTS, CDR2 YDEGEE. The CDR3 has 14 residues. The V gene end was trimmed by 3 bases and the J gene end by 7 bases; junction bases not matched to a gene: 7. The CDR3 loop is CASSSRTGLNTQYF. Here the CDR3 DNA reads TGTGCCAGCAGCTCAAGGACAGGGTTAAATACGCAGTATTTT.

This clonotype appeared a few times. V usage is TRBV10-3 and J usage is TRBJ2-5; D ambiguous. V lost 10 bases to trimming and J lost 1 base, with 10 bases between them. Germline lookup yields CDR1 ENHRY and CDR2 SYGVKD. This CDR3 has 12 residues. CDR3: CATSSSQETQYF. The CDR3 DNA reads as TGTGCCACTTCCAGCAGCCAAGAGACCCAGTACTTC.

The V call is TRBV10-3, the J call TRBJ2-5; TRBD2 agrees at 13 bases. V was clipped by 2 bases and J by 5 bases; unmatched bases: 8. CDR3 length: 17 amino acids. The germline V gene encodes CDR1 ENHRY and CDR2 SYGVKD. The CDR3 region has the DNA TGTGCCATCAGTGAGCGTAGACTAGCGGGGGGTCAGGAGACCCAGTACTTC. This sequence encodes CAISERRLAGGQETQYF.

CDR3 in DNA: TGTGCCAGCAGGGCGGCACAGCTCAATCAGCCCCAGCATTTT. As protein: CASRAAQLNQPQHF. The V and J genes are TRBV2 and TRBJ1-5; no clear D. Germline V gene data show CDR1 as SNHLY and CDR2 as FYNNEI. The CDR3 has 14 amino acids. V was trimmed by 6 bases and J by 3 bases, leaving 12 bases between them.

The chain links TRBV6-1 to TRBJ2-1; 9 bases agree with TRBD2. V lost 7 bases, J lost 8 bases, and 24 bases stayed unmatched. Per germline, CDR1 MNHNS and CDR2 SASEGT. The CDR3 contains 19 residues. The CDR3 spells CASTGRDIRKGLAVYEQFF. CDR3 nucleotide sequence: TGTGCCAGCACCGGGCGGGACATCCGTAAGGGACTAGCTGTCTATGAGCAGTTCTTC.

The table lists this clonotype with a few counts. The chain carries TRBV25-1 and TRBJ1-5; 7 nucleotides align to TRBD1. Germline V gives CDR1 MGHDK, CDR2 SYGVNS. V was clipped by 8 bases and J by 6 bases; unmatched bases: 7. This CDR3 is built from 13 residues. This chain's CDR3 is CASAPQGGQPQHF. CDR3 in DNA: TGTGCCAGCGCTCCGCAGGGGGGTCAGCCCCAGCATTTT.

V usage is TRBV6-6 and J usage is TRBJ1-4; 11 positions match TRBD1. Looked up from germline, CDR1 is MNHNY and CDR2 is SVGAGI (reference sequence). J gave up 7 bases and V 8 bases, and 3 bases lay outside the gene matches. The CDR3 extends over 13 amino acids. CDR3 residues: CASQDRGPEKLFF. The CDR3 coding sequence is TGTGCCAGCCAGGACAGGGGGCCTGAAAAACTGTTTTTT.

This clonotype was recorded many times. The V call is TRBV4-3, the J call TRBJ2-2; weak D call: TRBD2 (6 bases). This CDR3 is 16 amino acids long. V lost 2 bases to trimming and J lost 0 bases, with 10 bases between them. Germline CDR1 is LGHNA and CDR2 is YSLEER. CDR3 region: CASSQTSRPNTGELFF. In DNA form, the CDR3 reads TGCGCCAGCAGCCAAACTAGCCGACCGAACACCGGGGAGCTGTTTTTT.

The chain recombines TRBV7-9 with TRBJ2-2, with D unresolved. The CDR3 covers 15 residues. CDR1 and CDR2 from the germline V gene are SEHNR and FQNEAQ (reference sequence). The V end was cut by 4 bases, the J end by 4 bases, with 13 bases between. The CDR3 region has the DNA TGTGCCAGCAGCTGGGCTTGGCGAGGCACCGGGGAGCTGTTTTTT. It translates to CASSWAWRGTGELFF.

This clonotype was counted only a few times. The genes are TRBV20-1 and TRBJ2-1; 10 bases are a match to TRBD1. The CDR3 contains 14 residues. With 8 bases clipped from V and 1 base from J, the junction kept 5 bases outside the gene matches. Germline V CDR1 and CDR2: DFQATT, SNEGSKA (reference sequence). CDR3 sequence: CSTRQGASYNEQFF. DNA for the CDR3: TGCAGTACCAGACAGGGGGCTTCCTACAATGAGCAGTTCTTC.

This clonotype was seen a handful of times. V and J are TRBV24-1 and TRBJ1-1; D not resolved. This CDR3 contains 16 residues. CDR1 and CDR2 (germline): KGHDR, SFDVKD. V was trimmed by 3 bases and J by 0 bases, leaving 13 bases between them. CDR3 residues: CATSDPSRAVNTEAFF. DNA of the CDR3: TGTGCCACCAGTGATCCGAGCCGGGCCGTGAACACTGAAGCTTTCTTT.

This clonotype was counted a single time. This chain's CDR3 is CSVEFRESTPGEQYF. As DNA, the CDR3 is TGCAGCGTTGAATTTCGCGAGTCGACCCCGGGCGAGCAGTACTTC. The chain recombines TRBV29-1 with TRBJ2-7; D uncertain. Germline assignment: CDR1 SQVTM and CDR2 ANQGSEA. The CDR3 has 15 amino acids. V lost 2 bases and J lost 6, with 20 bases in between.

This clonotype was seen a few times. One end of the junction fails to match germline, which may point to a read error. The CDR3 nucleotides read TGTGCCAGCAGTCTAGCGGGGATTGAAGAGACCCAGTACTTC. It specifies CASSLAGIEETQYF. The V call is TRBV12-3 or TRBV12-4, the J call TRBJ2-5; TRBD2 matches at 9 bases. This CDR3 contains 14 residues.

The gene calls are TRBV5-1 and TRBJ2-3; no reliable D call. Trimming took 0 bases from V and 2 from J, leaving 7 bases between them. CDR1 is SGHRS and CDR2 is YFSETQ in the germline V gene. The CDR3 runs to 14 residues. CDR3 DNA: TGCGCCAGCAGCTTGGAGTCCTACACAGATACGCAGTATTTT. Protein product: CASSLESYTDTQYF.

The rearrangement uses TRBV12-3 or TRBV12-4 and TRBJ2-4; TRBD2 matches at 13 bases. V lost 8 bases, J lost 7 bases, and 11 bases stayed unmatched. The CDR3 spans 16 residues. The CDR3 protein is CASGARLAGGGNIQYF. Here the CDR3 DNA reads TGTGCCAGCGGGGCCCGACTAGCGGGAGGTGGGAACATTCAGTACTTC.

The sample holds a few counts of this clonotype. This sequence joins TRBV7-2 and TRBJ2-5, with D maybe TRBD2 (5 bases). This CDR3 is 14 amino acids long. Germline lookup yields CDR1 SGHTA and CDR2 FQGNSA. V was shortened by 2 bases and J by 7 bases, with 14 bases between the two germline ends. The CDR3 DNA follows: TGTGCCAGCAGCTTATTGCTAGGTGCGGGGACCCAGTACTTC. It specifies CASSLLLGAGTQYF.

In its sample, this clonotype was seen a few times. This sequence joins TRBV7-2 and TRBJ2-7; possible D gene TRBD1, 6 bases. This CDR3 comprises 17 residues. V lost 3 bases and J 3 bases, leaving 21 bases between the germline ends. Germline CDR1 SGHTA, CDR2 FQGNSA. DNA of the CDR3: TGTGCCAGCAGCTTCAGGCCGTCGGGACAAAAACTCTACGAGCAGTACTTC. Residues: CASSFRPSGQKLYEQYF.

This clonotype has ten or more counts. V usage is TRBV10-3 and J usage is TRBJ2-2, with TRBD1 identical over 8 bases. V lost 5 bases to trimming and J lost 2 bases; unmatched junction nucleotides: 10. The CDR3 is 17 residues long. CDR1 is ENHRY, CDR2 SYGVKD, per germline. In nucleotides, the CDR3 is TGTGCCATCAGTTTGGACAGGGCCCACGTTAACACCGGGGAGCTGTTTTTT. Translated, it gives CAISLDRAHVNTGELFF.

The CDR3 DNA is TGCAGTGCTAGGACCCGGGACAAGACCTACGAGCAGTACTTC. Translating it yields CSARTRDKTYEQYF. The chain employs TRBV20-1 and TRBJ2-7; D may be TRBD1 (6 bases). V was pared by 3 bases and J by 2 bases, with 14 bases between. The CDR3 runs 14 residues. Germline assignment: CDR1 DFQATT and CDR2 SNEGSKA (reference sequence).

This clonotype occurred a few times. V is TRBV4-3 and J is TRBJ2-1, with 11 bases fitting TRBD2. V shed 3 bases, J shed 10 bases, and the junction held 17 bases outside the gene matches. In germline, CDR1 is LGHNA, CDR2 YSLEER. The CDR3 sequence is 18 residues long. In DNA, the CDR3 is TGCGCCAGCAGCCATCCCTTAGCGGGGGGGCCTTTAGTGGGAGAGCAGTTCTTC. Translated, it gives CASSHPLAGGPLVGEQFF.

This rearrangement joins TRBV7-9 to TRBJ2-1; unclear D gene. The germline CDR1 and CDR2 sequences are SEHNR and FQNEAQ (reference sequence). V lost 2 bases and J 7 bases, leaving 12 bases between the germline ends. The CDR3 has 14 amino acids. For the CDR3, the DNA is TGTGCCAGCAGCTTACTATCGGCGGCTAATGAGCAGTTCTTC. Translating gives CASSLLSAANEQFF.

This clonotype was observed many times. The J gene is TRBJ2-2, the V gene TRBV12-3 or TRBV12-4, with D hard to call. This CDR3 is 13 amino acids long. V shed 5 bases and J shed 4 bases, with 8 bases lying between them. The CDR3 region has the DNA TGTGCCAGCAGTCGTGGAATCACCGGGGAGCTGTTTTTT. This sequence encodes CASSRGITGELFF.

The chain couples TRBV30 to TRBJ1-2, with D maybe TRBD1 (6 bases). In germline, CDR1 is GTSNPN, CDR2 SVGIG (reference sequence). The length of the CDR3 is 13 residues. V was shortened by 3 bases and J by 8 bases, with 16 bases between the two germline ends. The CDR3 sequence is CAWSATQGWGYTF. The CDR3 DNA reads TGTGCCTGGAGCGCCACACAGGGTTGGGGCTACACCTTC. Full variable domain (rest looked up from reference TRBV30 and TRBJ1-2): SQTIHQWPATLVQPVGSPLSLECTVEGTSNPNLYWYRQAAGRGLQLLFYSVGIGQISSEVPQNLSASRPQDRQFILSSKKLLLSDSGFYLCAWSATQGWGYTFGSGTRLTVV.